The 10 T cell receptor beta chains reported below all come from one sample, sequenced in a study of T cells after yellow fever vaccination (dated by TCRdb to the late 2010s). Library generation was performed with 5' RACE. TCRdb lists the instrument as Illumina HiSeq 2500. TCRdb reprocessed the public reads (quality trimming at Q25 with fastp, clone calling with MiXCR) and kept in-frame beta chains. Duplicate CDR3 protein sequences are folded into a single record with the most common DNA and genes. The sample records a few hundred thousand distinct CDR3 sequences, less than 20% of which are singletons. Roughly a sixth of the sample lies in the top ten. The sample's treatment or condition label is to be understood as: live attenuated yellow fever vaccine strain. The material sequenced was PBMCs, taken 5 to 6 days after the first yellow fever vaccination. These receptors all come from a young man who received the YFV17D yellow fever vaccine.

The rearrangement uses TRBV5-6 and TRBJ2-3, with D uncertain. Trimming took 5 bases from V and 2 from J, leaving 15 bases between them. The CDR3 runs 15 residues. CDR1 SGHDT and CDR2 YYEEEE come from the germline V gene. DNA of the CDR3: TGTGCCAGCAGAATGGAGACCGGCTTCACAGATACGCAGTATTTT. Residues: CASRMETGFTDTQYF.

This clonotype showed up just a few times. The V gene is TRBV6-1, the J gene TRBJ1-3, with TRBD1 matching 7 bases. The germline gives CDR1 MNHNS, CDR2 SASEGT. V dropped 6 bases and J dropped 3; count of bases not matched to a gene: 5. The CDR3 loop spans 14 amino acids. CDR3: CASSHRGLGNTIYF. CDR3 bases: TGTGCCAGCAGCCACAGGGGTCTTGGAAACACCATATATTTT.

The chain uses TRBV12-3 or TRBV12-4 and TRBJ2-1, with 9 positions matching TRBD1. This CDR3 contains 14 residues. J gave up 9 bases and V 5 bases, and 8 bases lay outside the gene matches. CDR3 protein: CASSPPGTGSEQFF. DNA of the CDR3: TGTGCCAGCAGTCCTCCCGGGACAGGGAGTGAGCAGTTCTTC.

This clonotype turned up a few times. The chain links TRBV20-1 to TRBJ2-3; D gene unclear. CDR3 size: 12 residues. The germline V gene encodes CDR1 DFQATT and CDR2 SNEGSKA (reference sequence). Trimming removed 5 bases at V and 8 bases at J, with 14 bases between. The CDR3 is CSAAGPDITQYF. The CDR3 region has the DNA TGCAGTGCTGCTGGACCCGACATTACGCAGTATTTT.

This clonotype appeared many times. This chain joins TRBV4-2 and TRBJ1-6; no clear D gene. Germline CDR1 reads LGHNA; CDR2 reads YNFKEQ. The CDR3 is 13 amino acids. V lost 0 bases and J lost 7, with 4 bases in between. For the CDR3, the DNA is TGTGCCAGCAGCCAAGATCGGAATTCACCCCTCCACTTT. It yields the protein CASSQDRNSPLHF.

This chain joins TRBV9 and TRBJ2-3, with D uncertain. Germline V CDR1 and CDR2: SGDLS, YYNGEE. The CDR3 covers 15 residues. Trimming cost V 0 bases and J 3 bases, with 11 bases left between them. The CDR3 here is CASSVDGARTDTQYF. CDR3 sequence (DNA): TGTGCCAGCAGCGTAGACGGCGCCAGAACAGATACGCAGTATTTT.

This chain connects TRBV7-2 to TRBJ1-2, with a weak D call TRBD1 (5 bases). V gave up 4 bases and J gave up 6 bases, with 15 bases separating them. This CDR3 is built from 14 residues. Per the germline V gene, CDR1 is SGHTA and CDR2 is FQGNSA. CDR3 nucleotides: TGTGCCAGCAGCTCCCGACGGCTAGGGGATGGCTACACCTTC. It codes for CASSSRRLGDGYTF. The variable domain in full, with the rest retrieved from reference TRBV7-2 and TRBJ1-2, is GAGVSQSPSNKVTEKGKDVELRCDPISGHTALYWYRQSLGQGLEFLIYFQGNSAPDKSGLPSDRFSAERTGGSVSTLTIQRTQQEDSAVYLCASSSRRLGDGYTFGSGTRLTVV.

The CDR3 sequence: CASSGRQWVLTGELFF. In DNA form, the CDR3 reads TGTGCCAGCAGTGGAAGACAGTGGGTCCTCACCGGGGAGCTGTTTTTT. The genes are TRBV9 and TRBJ2-2, with D possibly matching TRBD1 (5 bases). Germline V CDR1 and CDR2: SGDLS, YYNGEE. The CDR3 contains 16 residues. V was trimmed by 5 bases and J by 4 bases, leaving 18 bases between them.

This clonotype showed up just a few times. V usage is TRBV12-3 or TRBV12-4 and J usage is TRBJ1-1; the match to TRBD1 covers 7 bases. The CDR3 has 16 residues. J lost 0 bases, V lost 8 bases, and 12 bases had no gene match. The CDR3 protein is CASRSNRQGMNTEAFF. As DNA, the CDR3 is TGTGCCAGCCGTTCCAACCGACAGGGTATGAACACTGAAGCTTTCTTT.

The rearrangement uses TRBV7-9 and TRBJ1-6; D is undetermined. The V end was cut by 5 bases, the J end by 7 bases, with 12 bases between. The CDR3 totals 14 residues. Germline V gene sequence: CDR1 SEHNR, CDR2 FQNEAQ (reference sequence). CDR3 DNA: TGTGCCAGCAGCCCCAGAGTATCCAATTCACCCCTCCACTTT. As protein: CASSPRVSNSPLHF.